Following are 26 T cell receptor beta chains from one sample sequenced in a study of PD-L1 blockade in urothelial cancer. Some clones are missing from TCRdb's copy, which holds only in-frame ones; the method was immunoSEQ multiplex PCR. The table has some 35,000 clones, approximately 40% seen once. Sequenced here: tumor tissue, sampled before atezolizumab (anti-PD-L1) treatment. These receptor sequences come from a man aged 60 to 75 with urothelial cancer.

This chain joins TRBV5-1 and TRBJ1-6; D remains unclear. Germline CDR1 reads SGHRS; CDR2 reads YFSETQ. The CDR3 contains 15 residues. The germline V and J ends were trimmed by 0 bases and 5 bases, with 9 bases remaining between them. Written as DNA, the CDR3 is TGCGCCAGCAGCTTGGGCAGGTCCAATAATTCACCCCTCCACTTT. It yields the protein CASSLGRSNNSPLHF.

In its sample, this clone was seen a few times. This chain connects TRBV6-8 to TRBJ1-2; a weak D match, TRBD1 (5 bases). V shed 2 bases and J shed 2 bases, with 6 bases lying between them. Germline CDR1 MNHGY, CDR2 SAAAGT. The CDR3 totals 13 residues. CDR3 sequence (DNA): TGTGCCAGCAGTTACGGGGGGAACTATGGCTACACCTTC. Its translation: CASSYGGNYGYTF.

This clone came up a few times. The V and J genes are TRBV9 and TRBJ2-5; D remains ambiguous. CDR1 and CDR2 (germline): SGDLS, YYNGEE. Deletions cut 3 bases from V and 1 base from J, with 4 bases between. The CDR3 length is 12 residues. CDR3 DNA: TGTGCCAGCAGCGCCAGCCAAGAGACCCAGTACTTC. Amino acids: CASSASQETQYF. The variable domain in full, completed from reference TRBV9 and TRBJ2-5, reads DSGVTQTPKHLITATGQRVTLRCSPRSGDLSVYWYQQSLDQGLQFLIQYYNGEERAKGNILERFSAQQFPDLHSELNLSSLELGDSALYFCASSASQETQYFGPGTRLLVL.

This clone showed up just a few times. The chain links TRBV6-8 to TRBJ1-1; maybe TRBD1 (5 bases). The CDR3 loop spans 14 amino acids. Deletions cut 0 bases from V and 2 bases from J, with 7 bases between. Germline V gene sequence: CDR1 MNHGY, CDR2 SAAAGT. The chain's CDR3 is CASSYSRGNTEAFF. CDR3 in DNA: TGTGCCAGCAGTTACTCGAGGGGAAACACTGAAGCTTTCTTT.

The chain combines TRBV18 with TRBJ1-6; TRBD1 might be the D (5 bases). The CDR3 runs 13 residues. The germline CDR1 and CDR2 sequences are KGHSH and LQKENI. The ends were cut back, 3 bases at V and 7 bases at J, with 7 bases in the middle. The CDR3: CASSPGTNSPLHF. In DNA, the CDR3 is TGTGCCAGCTCACCGGGGACGAATTCACCCCTCCACTTT.

The sample holds many counts of this clone. V and J are TRBV11-3 and TRBJ1-3; TRBD1 is a possible D gene (5 bases). The germline V gene encodes CDR1 SGHNT and CDR2 YENEEA. The CDR3 runs to 18 residues. Trimming stripped 3 bases from V and 5 bases from J, with 23 bases between. The CDR3 here is CASSLDPGFGTARNTIYF. The CDR3 bases are TGTGCCAGCAGCTTGGACCCTGGATTCGGGACGGCCAGAAACACCATATATTTT.

This clone came up many times. The chain couples TRBV28 to TRBJ2-4; D remains unclear. The germline CDR1 and CDR2 sequences are MDHEN and SYDVKM. The length of the CDR3 is 15 residues. Trimming stripped 2 bases from V and 0 bases from J, with 8 bases between. The CDR3 here is CASSLSQLAKNIQYF. The CDR3 DNA reads as TGTGCCAGCAGTTTAAGTCAGCTAGCCAAAAACATTCAGTACTTC.

This clone was seen repeatedly, ten times or more. The V call is TRBV11-3, the J call TRBJ2-4, with D possibly being TRBD2 (6 bases). Germline-derived CDR1 and CDR2 are SGHNT and YENEEA. The CDR3 consists of 16 residues. Deletions cut 0 bases from V and 6 bases from J, with 15 bases between. Here the CDR3 reads CASSLEAGSGGNIQYF. For the CDR3, the DNA is TGTGCCAGCAGCTTAGAGGCGGGATCGGGTGGAAACATTCAGTACTTC.

The V and J genes are TRBV6-1 and TRBJ2-3, with D tentatively TRBD1 or TRBD2 (5 bases each). The CDR3 extends over 16 amino acids. V was clipped by 0 bases and J by 1 base, with 11 bases between them. The germline V gene encodes CDR1 MNHNS and CDR2 SASEGT. This chain's CDR3 is CASSEALGRGTDTQYF. The CDR3 bases are TGTGCCAGCAGTGAAGCGTTGGGGCGGGGCACAGATACGCAGTATTTT.

This clone was seen just once. The CDR3 spells CASSARAPNTGELFF. The CDR3 DNA follows: TGTGCCAGCAGTGCCCGCGCGCCGAACACCGGGGAGCTGTTTTTT. This chain connects TRBV25-1 to TRBJ2-2; D ambiguous. Trimming took 4 bases from V and 0 from J, leaving 9 bases between them. The CDR3 totals 15 residues. Germline V gene sequence: CDR1 MGHDK, CDR2 SYGVNS.

The CDR3: CASSFWDFLYEQYF. The CDR3 DNA reads as TGTGCCAGCAGCTTTTGGGACTTCCTCTACGAGCAGTACTTC. The V and J genes are TRBV7-6 and TRBJ2-7; possibly TRBD2 for D (6 bases). The CDR3 spans 14 residues. V gave up 3 bases and J gave up 3 bases, with 12 bases separating them. Germline V gene lookup returns CDR1 SGHVS and CDR2 FNYEAQ.

The J gene is TRBJ2-7, the V gene TRBV18, with D possibly matching TRBD1 (6 bases). Germline lookup yields CDR1 KGHSH and CDR2 LQKENI. V lost 6 bases and J 5 bases, leaving 20 bases between the germline ends. The CDR3 totals 15 residues. CDR3 residues: CASSPGVGQRNEQYF. CDR3 bases: TGTGCCAGCTCCCCTGGGGTCGGACAGAGGAACGAGCAGTACTTC.

The sample holds many counts of this clone. The CDR3 nucleotides are TGTGCCAGCAGCACCCCGACAGCCTCGGAAGGCTACACCTTC. This codes for CASSTPTASEGYTF. V usage is TRBV11-3 and J usage is TRBJ1-2; tentatively, D is TRBD1 (5 bases). The germline V gene encodes CDR1 SGHNT and CDR2 YENEEA. The CDR3 has 14 amino acids. The germline V and J ends were trimmed by 5 bases and 8 bases, with 18 bases remaining between them.

A few counts support this clone. The chain uses TRBV11-3 and TRBJ1-2, with no clear D. This CDR3 has 14 amino acids. Germline values: CDR1 SGHNT, CDR2 YENEEA. The V and J ends lost 5 bases and 1 base respectively, with 11 bases between them. CDR3 DNA sequence: TGTGCCAGCAGCAAAAGGCTCCGTAACTATGGCTACACCTTC. It codes for CASSKRLRNYGYTF.

This chain uses TRBV9 with TRBJ2-2, with 7 bases aligning to TRBD1. Germline V gives CDR1 SGDLS, CDR2 YYNGEE. Losses at the gene ends were 0 bases for V and 4 bases for J; bases not matched to a gene: 3. The CDR3 consists of 15 residues. CDR3 bases: TGTGCCAGCAGCGTAGAACCAGGGGGCACCGGGGAGCTGTTTTTT. It translates to CASSVEPGGTGELFF.

A few counts support this clone. J is TRBJ1-4 and V is TRBV6-8, with D maybe TRBD1 (6 bases). The CDR3 extends over 16 amino acids. The V gene's germline CDR1 is MNHGY and CDR2 SAAAGT. V was clipped by 8 bases and J by 5 bases, with 21 bases between them. The DNA for the CDR3 is TGTGCCAGCCAGTTGGGGACAAGGGGACGGAATGAAAAACTGTTTTTT. Its translation is CASQLGTRGRNEKLFF.

This rearrangement joins TRBV9 to TRBJ1-2; the D is unclear. Trimming took off 0 bases at V and 4 bases at J, with 4 bases between the two ends. The CDR3 sequence is 12 residues long. In germline, CDR1 is SGDLS, CDR2 YYNGEE. For the CDR3, the DNA is TGTGCCAGCAGCGTAGATCCCTATGGCTACACCTTC. It is translated as CASSVDPYGYTF. The whole variable domain, remainder taken from reference TRBV9 and TRBJ1-2, is DSGVTQTPKHLITATGQRVTLRCSPRSGDLSVYWYQQSLDQGLQFLIQYYNGEERAKGNILERFSAQQFPDLHSELNLSSLELGDSALYFCASSVDPYGYTFGSGTRLTVV.

The chain recombines TRBV5-1 with TRBJ2-1; 8 positions match TRBD2. The CDR3 contains 14 residues. Germline-derived CDR1 and CDR2 are SGHRS and YFSETQ. J lost 9 bases, V lost 2 bases, and 7 bases had no gene match. The CDR3 is CASSLKAAGGEQFF. The CDR3 nucleotides read TGCGCCAGCAGCTTAAAAGCGGCGGGGGGTGAGCAGTTCTTC.

CDR3 residues: CASSYSKAGGRVTDTQYF. The CDR3 DNA sequence: TGTGCCAGCAGTTACTCGAAAGCGGGAGGGCGGGTCACAGATACGCAGTATTTT. The genes are TRBV6-8 and TRBJ2-3, with 10 bases matching TRBD2. The CDR3 contains 18 residues. Germline lookup yields CDR1 MNHGY and CDR2 SAAAGT. Trimming took 0 bases from V and 2 from J; bases not matched to a gene: 8.

This clone occurred a few times. This chain links TRBV4-1 with TRBJ2-5, with no clear D. With 4 bases removed from V and 0 bases from J, the gap between germline ends came to 9 bases. The V gene's germline CDR1 is MGHRA and CDR2 YSYEKL. The CDR3 runs 14 residues. The CDR3 protein is CASSPGGNQETQYF. The CDR3, as DNA: TGCGCCAGCAGCCCAGGTGGGAACCAAGAGACCCAGTACTTC.

This clone was detected only a few times. The J gene is TRBJ2-1, the V gene TRBV1; TRBD1, the table's D call, lacks a check against the DNA. TRBV1 is deemed a pseudogene. The CDR3 totals 14 residues. The CDR3 DNA reads TGCGCCAGCAGCCAGAGGACAGGGGACAATGAGCAGTTCTTC. Encoded protein: CASSQRTGDNEQFF.

The rearrangement links TRBV2 to TRBJ2-3; TRBD2 agrees at 7 bases. Germline CDR1 reads SNHLY; CDR2 reads FYNNEI. The trim removed 9 bases at V and 0 bases at J, leaving 6 bases unmatched. The CDR3 has 14 residues. The CDR3 reads CASQAGTSTDTQYF. As DNA, the CDR3 is TGTGCCAGTCAAGCGGGAACTAGCACAGATACGCAGTATTTT.

V gene TRBV6-8 combines with J gene TRBJ2-5; 12 nucleotides match TRBD1. V shed 2 bases, J shed 4 bases, and the junction held 5 bases outside the gene matches. Germline CDR1 reads MNHGY; CDR2 reads SAAAGT. CDR3 length: 16 residues. CDR3 DNA: TGTGCCAGCAGTTACGGGGGACAGGGGGCGCGAGAGACCCAGTACTTC. It codes for CASSYGGQGARETQYF.

This clone turned up a few times. The genes are TRBV11-3 and TRBJ1-1; possibly TRBD1 for D (6 bases). The CDR3 has 15 residues. Germline CDR1 and CDR2: SGHNT and YENEEA. Trimming removed 5 bases from V and 5 bases from J, with 18 bases in between. CDR3: CASSQIQGRRTEAFF. CDR3 in DNA: TGTGCCAGCAGCCAGATACAGGGTCGACGTACTGAAGCTTTCTTT.

This clone was picked up a small number of times. The chain employs TRBV11-3 and TRBJ1-2; a possible D gene is TRBD1 (6 bases). CDR3 size: 15 residues. The germline V and J ends were trimmed by 5 bases and 0 bases, with 13 bases remaining between them. Germline CDR1 is SGHNT and CDR2 is YENEEA. The CDR3 reads CASSIGQRANYGYTF. The CDR3 nucleotides are TGTGCCAGCAGCATCGGACAGAGAGCTAACTATGGCTACACCTTC. The complete variable domain, with remaining parts taken from reference TRBV11-3 and TRBJ1-2, reads EAGVVQSPRYKIIEKKQPVAFWCNPISGHNTLYWYLQNLGQGPELLIRYENEEAVDDSQLPKDRFSAERLKGVDSTLKIQPAELGDSAVYLCASSIGQRANYGYTFGSGTRLTVV.

The chain links TRBV28 to TRBJ2-6, with D perhaps TRBD1 (5 bases). Trimming left V 6 bases short and J 2 bases short, with 14 bases between. This CDR3 is built from 16 residues. Per the germline V gene, CDR1 is MDHEN and CDR2 is SYDVKM. The DNA of the CDR3 is TGTGCCAGCAGCCTAGGGGTCGGAACTGGGGCCAACGTCCTGACTTTC. Its translation: CASSLGVGTGANVLTF.